This TCR beta chain is from a study of cytomegalovirus exposure and HLA in healthy donors. General observations from the study: Using a false discovery rate of 0.05, a later analysis showed that 15,000 to 20,000 TCR beta sequences were associated with HLA alleles. Differences between HLA loci emerged in a later analysis of TCR association rates, with DRB1 most and HLA-C fewest. There were a few CMV-associated chains whose specificity for CMV antigens was confirmed in vitro.

In the case of this clone: Its cognate antigen is unknown.

Germline V lookup: CDR1 MNHEY, CDR2 SVGAGI. V was cut by 4 bases and J by 5 bases, with 14 bases left in between. This CDR3 region has 14 residues. This PCR relied on a set of 60 Vbeta primers and 13 Jbeta primers. Clones were read by immunoSEQ multiplex PCR, and TCRdb kept only the in-frame ones, dropping some. The data show 130,000 to 150,000 clones, around 80% seen once. The sequencing input was PBMCs. This chain uses TRBV6-5 with TRBJ1-1, with D possibly being TRBD1 (6 bases). The receptor's source is an older woman in good health and CMV-seropositive. The CDR3 sequence: CASSLYRAGTEAFF. The CDR3 DNA reads TGTGCCAGCAGTTTATACAGGGCTGGAACTGAAGCTTTCTTT.